Reported below is one T cell receptor (beta chain). This sample includes further DNA sequences coding for the same CDR3. At the deep level, the assay was run. Using immunoSEQ multiplex PCR, the repertoire was profiled, and TCRdb retains in-frame clones only, with some absent. Altogether a few million clones are present, approximately 94% being singletons, with the ten largest covering roughly 0.13%. This sample is part of a study of shared clonotypes between healthy human individuals. This sequence was found in a man aged 18 to 35 in good health. The specimen sequenced was naive CD4+ T cells sorted from blood. Specified subset: CD45RA+ positively selected.

This CDR3 is CASSAGQGLYGYTF. CDR3 bases: TGTGCCAGCAGCGCCGGACAGGGACTCTATGGCTACACCTTC. This chain joins TRBV5-4 and TRBJ1-2; TRBD1 agrees at 8 bases. The V and J ends lost 4 bases and 4 bases, in that order; junction bases with no gene match: 6. The CDR3 sequence is 14 residues long. CDR1 SGHNT and CDR2 YYREEE come from the germline V gene (reference sequence).